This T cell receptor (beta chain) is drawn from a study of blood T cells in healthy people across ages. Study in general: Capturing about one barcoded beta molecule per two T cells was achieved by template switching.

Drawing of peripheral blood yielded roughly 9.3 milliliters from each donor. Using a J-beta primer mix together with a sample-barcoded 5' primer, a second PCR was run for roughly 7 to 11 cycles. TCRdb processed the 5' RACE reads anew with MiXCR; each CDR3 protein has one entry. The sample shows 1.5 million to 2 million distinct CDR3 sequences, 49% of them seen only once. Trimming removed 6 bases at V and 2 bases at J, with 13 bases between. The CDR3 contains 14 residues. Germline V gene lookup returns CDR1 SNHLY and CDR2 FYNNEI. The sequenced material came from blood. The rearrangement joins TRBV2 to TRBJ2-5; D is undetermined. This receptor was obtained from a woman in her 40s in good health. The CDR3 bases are TGTGCCAGCAGGAAAGCGCGGCTACAAGAGACCCAGTACTTC. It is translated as CASRKARLQETQYF.